Listed here is a single T cell receptor beta chain. Its antigen remains unidentified. No much larger clone exists at a distance of one base, and base qualities are not known. To identify antigen-specific CD4+ T cell clonotypes by their expansion, the ViraFEST assay first stimulated PBMC with viral peptide pools and then applied TCR sequencing. After 10 days of culture, CD4+ T cells were isolated with the EasySep CD4+ T cell isolation kit. Participants received two doses of either the BNT162b2 or the mRNA-1273 mRNA SARS-CoV-2 vaccine. Healthy vaccine recipients had no prior SARS-CoV-2 infection, confirmed by negative nucleocapsid antibodies before and after vaccination. A few million PBMC per well were cultured with approximately 10 ug/ml peptides in IMDM containing approximately 4.7% human AB serum, roughly 10 IU/ml IL-2 and gentamicin. On days 3 and 7, half of the culture medium was replaced with fresh IL-2-containing medium. Each peptide stimulation condition was cultured in triplicate wells unless otherwise noted. PBMC were separated from whole blood using Ficoll-Paque Plus gradient centrifugation and were then either cryopreserved at -140C or used fresh. The overlapping peptide pools covered the spike proteins of SARS-CoV-2 as well as those of the common cold coronaviruses HCoV-NL63, HCoV-OC43 and HCoV-229E. The QIAamp micro DNA kit was used to extract genomic DNA from the cultured CD4+ T cells.

For CDR1 and CDR2, the germline V gene (reference sequence) lists DFQATT and SNEGSKA. Trimming removed 3 bases from V and 1 base from J, leaving 15 bases between the germline ends. The CDR3 runs 15 amino acids, cysteine and phenylalanine included. The sequence is cut down to CDR3 DNA, 45 bases in frame from base 1. These data originate in a study of vaccination effects on CD4 cells after COVID-19 (dated by TCRdb to 2022 to 2024). For the wider study: Post-vaccine samples across the study were collected a median of 72 days after the second dose, with a range of 14 to 241. The study compared SARS-CoV-2 spike-specific CD4+ TCR repertoires before and after mRNA vaccination in COVID-19 convalescent patients and infection-naive vaccine recipients. A total of approximately 9 COVID-19 convalescent patients and a few SARS-CoV-2-naive healthy vaccine recipients were included in the full study. Cultures from other donors in the study were sequenced using the Oncomine TCR Beta short-read assay on an Illumina iSeq 100. Study-wide findings and limitations: Marked clonal contraction was observed in both infection-induced and vaccine-induced clones at late post-vaccination timepoints, consistent with waning T cell responses. In healthy vaccine recipients, vaccine-induced clones were almost all SARS-CoV-2 mono-reactive, with only 1 of 255 cross-reactive with common cold coronaviruses. The study was limited by a small number of convalescent patients and lacked early post-infection timepoints.

Receptors were amplified or captured by the immunoSEQ multiplex PCR assay. TCR beta CDR3 sequencing was performed on DNA from the cultured, isolated CD4+ T cells. Per the original workflow: Non-productive TCR sequences were removed, reads were trimmed to the CDR3 region, and CDR3s of at least 7 amino acids were retained. The MANAFEST web app was used to pick out antigen-specific clonotypes by comparing their expansion in peptide wells with that in reference cultures. To be called positive, a clone needed expansion at FDR<0.05 compared with the reference and with all other wells, an odds ratio greater than 5, and a frequency greater than 0.1% in two replicate wells. Clonotypes significantly expanded in SARS-CoV-2 spike wells and in at least one common cold coronavirus spike condition were defined as cross-reactive. Levenshtein distance calculated with the stringdist R package was used to assess CDR3 similarity, and unrooted trees were constructed with ape in R 3.6.1. TCRdb mirrors the immuneACCESS table, restricted to in-frame sequences. Some clones are absent from its copies; in checked studies, under half trace to an unresolved V gene, and the reason for the others is unknown. That table is the source of V, J and clone size, and D and trimming were worked out from the DNA. The sample table shows about 32,000 clones, and around three quarters are seen once. Together, the top ten hold about 12% of the sample.

The receptor was isolated from a human donor who received a COVID-19 vaccine. This chain is built from TRBV20-1 and TRBJ2-5, with no reliable assignment of the D segment. The sequencing used CD4+ T cells from PBMCs cultured with HCoV-229E spike peptides, collected after COVID-19 vaccination. The cell subset or site label on this specimen signifies: HCoV-229E spike overlapping peptide pool stimulation. In nucleotides, the sequence is TGCAGTGCTAGTCCCGCAGATGGGGTCCAAGAGACCCAGTACTTC. Translation gives CSASPADGVQETQYF.